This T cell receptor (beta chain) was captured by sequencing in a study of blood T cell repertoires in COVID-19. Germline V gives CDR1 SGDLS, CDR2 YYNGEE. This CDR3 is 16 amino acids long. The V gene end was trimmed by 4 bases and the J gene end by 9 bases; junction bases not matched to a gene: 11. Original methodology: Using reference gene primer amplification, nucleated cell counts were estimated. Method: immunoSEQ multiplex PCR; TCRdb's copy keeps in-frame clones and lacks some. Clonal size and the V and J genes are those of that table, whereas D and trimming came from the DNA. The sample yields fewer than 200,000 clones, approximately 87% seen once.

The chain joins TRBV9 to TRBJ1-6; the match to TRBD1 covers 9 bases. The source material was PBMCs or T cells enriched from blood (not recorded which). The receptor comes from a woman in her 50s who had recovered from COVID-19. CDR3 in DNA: TGTGCCAGCAGCCCCGAGGGGGGACAGGGTGTTTCACCCCTCCACTTT. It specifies CASSPEGGQGVSPLHF.